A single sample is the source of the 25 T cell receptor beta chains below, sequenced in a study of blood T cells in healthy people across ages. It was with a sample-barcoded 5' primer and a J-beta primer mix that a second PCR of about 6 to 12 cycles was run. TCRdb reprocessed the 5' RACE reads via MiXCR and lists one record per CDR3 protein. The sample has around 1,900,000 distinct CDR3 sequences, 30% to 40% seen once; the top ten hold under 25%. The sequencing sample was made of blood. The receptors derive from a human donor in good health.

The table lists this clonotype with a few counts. CDR3 sequence: CASSWRGGRSTDTQYF. Written as DNA, the CDR3 is TGCGCCAGCAGCTGGAGGGGAGGACGGAGCACAGATACGCAGTATTTT. V is TRBV5-1 and J is TRBJ2-3; tentatively, D is TRBD2 (6 bases). Trimming pared 3 bases from V and 0 bases from J, leaving 14 bases between. The CDR3 runs to 16 residues. The germline V gene has CDR1 SGHRS and CDR2 YFSETQ.

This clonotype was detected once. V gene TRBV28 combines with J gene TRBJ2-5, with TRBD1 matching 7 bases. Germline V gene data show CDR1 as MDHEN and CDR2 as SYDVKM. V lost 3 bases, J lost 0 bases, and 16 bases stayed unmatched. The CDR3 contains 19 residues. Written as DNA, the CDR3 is TGTGCCAGCAGTTTCCCCGTCCCGGGACAGATGGAGAACCAAGAGACCCAGTACTTC. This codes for CASSFPVPGQMENQETQYF.

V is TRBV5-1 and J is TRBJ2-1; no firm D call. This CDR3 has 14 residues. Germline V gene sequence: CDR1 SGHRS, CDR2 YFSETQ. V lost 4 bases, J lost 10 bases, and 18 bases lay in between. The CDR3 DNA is TGCGCCAGCAGCAAGGAATTGGTAGGAAGGGAGCAGTTCTTC. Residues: CASSKELVGREQFF.

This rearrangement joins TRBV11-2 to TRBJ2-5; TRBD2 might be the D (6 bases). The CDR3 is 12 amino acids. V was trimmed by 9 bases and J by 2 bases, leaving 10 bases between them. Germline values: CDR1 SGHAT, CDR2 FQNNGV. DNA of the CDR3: TGTGCCAGTAGGGAGGCTCAAGAGACCCAGTACTTC. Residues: CASREAQETQYF. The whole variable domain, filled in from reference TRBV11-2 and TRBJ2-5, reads EAGVAQSPRYKIIEKRQSVAFWCNPISGHATLYWYQQILGQGPKLLIQFQNNGVVDDSQLPKDRFSAERLKGVDSTLKIQPAKLEDSAVYLCASREAQETQYFGPGTRLLVL.

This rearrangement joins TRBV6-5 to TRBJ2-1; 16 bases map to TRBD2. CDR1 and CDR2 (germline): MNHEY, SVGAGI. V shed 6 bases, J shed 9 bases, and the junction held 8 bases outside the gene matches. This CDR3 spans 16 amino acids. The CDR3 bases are TGTGCCAGCAGACTTTCCGGGACTAGCGGGGGGGGTGAGCAGTTCTTC. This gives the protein CASRLSGTSGGGEQFF.

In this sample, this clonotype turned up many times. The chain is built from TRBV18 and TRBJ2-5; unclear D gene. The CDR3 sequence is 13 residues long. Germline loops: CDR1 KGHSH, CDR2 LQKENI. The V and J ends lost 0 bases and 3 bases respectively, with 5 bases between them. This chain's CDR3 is CASSPPSKETQYF. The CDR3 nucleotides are TGTGCCAGCTCACCACCTAGCAAAGAGACCCAGTACTTC.

The CDR3: CASSQSPGLGYEQYF. As DNA, the CDR3 is TGTGCCAGCAGCCAAAGCCCGGGACTAGGTTACGAGCAGTACTTC. The chain joins TRBV3-1 to TRBJ2-7; 8 bases match TRBD2. J gave up 4 bases and V 2 bases, and 7 bases lay outside the gene matches. Looked up from germline, CDR1 is LGHDT and CDR2 is YNNKEL (reference sequence). CDR3 length: 15 amino acids.

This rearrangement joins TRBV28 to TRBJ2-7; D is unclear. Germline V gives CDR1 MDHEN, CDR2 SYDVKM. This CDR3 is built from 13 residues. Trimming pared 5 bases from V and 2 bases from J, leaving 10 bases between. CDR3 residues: CASSISITYEQYF. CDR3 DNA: TGTGCCAGCAGTATTAGTATCACCTACGAGCAGTACTTC.

For the CDR3, the DNA is TGTGTCACAAGGGCGGTGAGCTCCTACGAGCAGTACTTC. Amino acids: CVTRAVSSYEQYF. V gene TRBV10-3 combines with J gene TRBJ2-7, with D unclear. CDR1 and CDR2 from the germline V gene are ENHRY and SYGVKD. The CDR3 contains 13 residues.

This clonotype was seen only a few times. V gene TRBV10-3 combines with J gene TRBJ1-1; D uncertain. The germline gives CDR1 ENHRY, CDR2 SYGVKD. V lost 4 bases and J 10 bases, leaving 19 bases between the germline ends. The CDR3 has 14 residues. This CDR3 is CAISGSMGVPRAFF. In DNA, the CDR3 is TGTGCCATCAGTGGGTCGATGGGAGTACCACGAGCTTTCTTT.

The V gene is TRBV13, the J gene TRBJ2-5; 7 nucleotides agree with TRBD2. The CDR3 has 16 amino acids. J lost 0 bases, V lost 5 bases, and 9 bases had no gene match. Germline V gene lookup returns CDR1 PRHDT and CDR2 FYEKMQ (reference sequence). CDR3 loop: CASSPPDGGNQETQYF. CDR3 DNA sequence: TGTGCCAGCAGCCCCCCCGACGGGGGGAACCAAGAGACCCAGTACTTC.

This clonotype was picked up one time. The CDR3 DNA is TGCGCCAGCAGCGGAAAAGGACATCGTGGCACTGAAGCTTTCTTT. Its translation: CASSGKGHRGTEAFF. The chain combines TRBV5-1 with TRBJ1-1, with a weak D call TRBD1 (5 bases). Germline V gene sequence: CDR1 SGHRS, CDR2 YFSETQ. This CDR3 region has 15 residues. The germline V and J ends were trimmed by 4 bases and 4 bases, with 17 bases remaining between them.

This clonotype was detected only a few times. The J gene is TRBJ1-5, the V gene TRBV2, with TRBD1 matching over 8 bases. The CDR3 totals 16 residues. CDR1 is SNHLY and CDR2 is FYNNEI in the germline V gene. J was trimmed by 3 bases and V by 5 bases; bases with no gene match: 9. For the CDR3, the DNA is TGTGCCAGCAGTCCAACAGGACAGGGCTCCAATCAGCCCCAGCATTTT. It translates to CASSPTGQGSNQPQHF.

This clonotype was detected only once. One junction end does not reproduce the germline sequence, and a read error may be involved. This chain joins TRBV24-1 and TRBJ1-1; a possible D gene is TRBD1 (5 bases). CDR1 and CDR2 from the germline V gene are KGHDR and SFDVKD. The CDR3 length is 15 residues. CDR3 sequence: CATCDFRDGNTEAFF. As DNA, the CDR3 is TGTGCCACCTGTGATTTCCGGGACGGTAACACTGAAGCTTTCTTT.

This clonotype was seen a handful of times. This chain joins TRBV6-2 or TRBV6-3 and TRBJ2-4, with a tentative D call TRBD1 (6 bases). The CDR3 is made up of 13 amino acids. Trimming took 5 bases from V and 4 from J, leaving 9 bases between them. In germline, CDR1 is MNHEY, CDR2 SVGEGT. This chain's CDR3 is CASSQDSKNIQYF. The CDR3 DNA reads TGTGCCAGCAGTCAGGACAGTAAAAACATTCAGTACTTC.

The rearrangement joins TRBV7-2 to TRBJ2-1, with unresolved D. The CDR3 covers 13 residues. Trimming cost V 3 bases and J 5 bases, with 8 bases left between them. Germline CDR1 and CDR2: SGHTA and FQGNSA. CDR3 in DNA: TGTGCCAGCAGCTTGGTTACGGACAATGAGCAGTTCTTC. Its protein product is CASSLVTDNEQFF. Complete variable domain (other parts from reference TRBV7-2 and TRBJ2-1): GAGVSQSPSNKVTEKGKDVELRCDPISGHTALYWYRQSLGQGLEFLIYFQGNSAPDKSGLPSDRFSAERTGGSVSTLTIQRTQQEDSAVYLCASSLVTDNEQFFGPGTRLTVL.

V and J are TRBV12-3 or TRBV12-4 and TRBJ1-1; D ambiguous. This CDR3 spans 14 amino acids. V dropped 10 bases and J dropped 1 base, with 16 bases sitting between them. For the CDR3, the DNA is TGTGCCACCGCGGGCGACTTCCCGAACACTGAAGCTTTCTTT. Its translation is CATAGDFPNTEAFF.

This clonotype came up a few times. CDR3 DNA sequence: TGTGCCGGCGGGCTACGCCAAACCTACGAGCAGTACTTC. Protein sequence: CAGGLRQTYEQYF. The V and J genes are TRBV12-3 or TRBV12-4 and TRBJ2-7, with a possible D match to TRBD2 (5 bases). V shed 11 bases and J shed 2 bases, with 16 bases lying between them. This CDR3 contains 13 residues.

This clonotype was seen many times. This CDR3 is CSVVDDRVRNEQFF. CDR3 bases: TGCAGCGTTGTCGACGACAGGGTCAGGAATGAGCAGTTCTTC. This chain connects TRBV29-1 to TRBJ2-1, with 7 bases aligning to TRBD1. J gave up 7 bases and V 4 bases, and 10 bases lay outside the gene matches. CDR3 length: 14 amino acids. Germline CDR1 and CDR2: SQVTM and ANQGSEA.

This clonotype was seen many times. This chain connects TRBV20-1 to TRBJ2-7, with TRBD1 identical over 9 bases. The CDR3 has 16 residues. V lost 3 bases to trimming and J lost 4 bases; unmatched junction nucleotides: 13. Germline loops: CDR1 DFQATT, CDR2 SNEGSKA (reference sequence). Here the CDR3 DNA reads TGCAGTGCTAGTTCTCCCTGGACAGGGGTTCATTACGAGCAGTACTTC. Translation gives CSASSPWTGVHYEQYF.

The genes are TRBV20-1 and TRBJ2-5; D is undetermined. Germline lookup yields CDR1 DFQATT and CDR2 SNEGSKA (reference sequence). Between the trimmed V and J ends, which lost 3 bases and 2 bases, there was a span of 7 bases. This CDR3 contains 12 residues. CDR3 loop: CSASSLQETQYF. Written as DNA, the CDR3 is TGCAGTGCTAGCAGTCTTCAAGAGACCCAGTACTTC.

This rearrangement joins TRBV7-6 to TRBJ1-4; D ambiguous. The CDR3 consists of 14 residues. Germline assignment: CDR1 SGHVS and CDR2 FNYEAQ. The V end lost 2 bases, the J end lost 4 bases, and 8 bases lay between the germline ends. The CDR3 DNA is TGTGCCAGCAGCTTACGGGCGTATAATGAAAAACTGTTTTTT. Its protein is CASSLRAYNEKLFF.

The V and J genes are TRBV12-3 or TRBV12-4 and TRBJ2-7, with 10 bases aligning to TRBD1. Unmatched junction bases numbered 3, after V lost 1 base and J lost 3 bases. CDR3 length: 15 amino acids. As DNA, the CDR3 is TGTGCCAGCAGTTTAGGAGACAGGGGGCACTACGAGCAGTACTTC. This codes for CASSLGDRGHYEQYF.

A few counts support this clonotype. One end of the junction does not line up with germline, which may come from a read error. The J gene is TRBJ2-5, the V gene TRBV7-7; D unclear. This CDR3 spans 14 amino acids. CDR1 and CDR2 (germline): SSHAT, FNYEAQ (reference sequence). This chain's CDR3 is CASSLMRFQETQYF. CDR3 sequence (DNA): TGTGCTAGCAGCTTAATGCGATTCCAAGAGACCCAGTACTTC.

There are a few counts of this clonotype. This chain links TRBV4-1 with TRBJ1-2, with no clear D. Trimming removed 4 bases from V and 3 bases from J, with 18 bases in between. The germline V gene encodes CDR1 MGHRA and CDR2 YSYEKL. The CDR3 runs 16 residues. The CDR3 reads CASSPQGIGVYYGYTF. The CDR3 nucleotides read TGCGCCAGCAGCCCCCAAGGAATCGGGGTCTACTATGGCTACACCTTC.